This T cell receptor beta chain originates from a study of blood T cell repertoires in COVID-19. The wider study: There were acute and convalescent COVID-19 samples, and they came from the United States, Italy and Spain. Sources were T cells, B-cell-depleted T cells, or PBMCs; the material itself was cDNA or gDNA.

Clones were sequenced by immunoSEQ multiplex PCR, and TCRdb holds only the in-frame ones, with some missing. There are 120,000 or so clones in the sample; roughly 90% occur only once, and about 1% lies in the top ten. CDR3 length: 15 residues. CDR1 SNHLY and CDR2 FYNNEI come from the germline V gene. J gave up 1 base and V 7 bases, and 7 bases lay outside the gene matches. The chain employs TRBV2 and TRBJ1-2, with 9 positions matching TRBD1. Sequenced material: peripheral blood. This clonotype was sampled from a woman at least 80 years old with acute or convalescent COVID-19. DNA for the CDR3: TGTGCCAGCATAAAAGACAGGGGGGTTAACTATGGCTACACCTTC. This translates into CASIKDRGVNYGYTF.